Presented here are 15 T cell receptor beta chains from one specimen sequenced in a study of cytomegalovirus exposure and HLA in healthy donors (dated by TCRdb to the late 2010s). The library was generated by the immunoSEQ multiplex PCR assay. For the multiplex PCR, a mixture combining 60 forward primers for TCR Vbeta segments and 13 reverse primers for TCR Jbeta segments was used. The clones in this table, taken by TCRdb from immuneACCESS, are in-frame only. Not every clone is retained; where verified, under half of the shortfall comes from an unresolved V gene, and the cause of the rest is unknown. The sample has about 130,000 clones on record, 78% of them singletons. The top ten clonotypes cover approximately 1.7% of the sample. Sequences were obtained from PBMCs. The receptor source for this set is a woman aged 40 to 50 in good health and CMV-seronegative.

The genes are TRBV5-1 and TRBJ2-1; 8 nucleotides align to TRBD2. The ends lost 3 bases at V and 10 bases at J; junction bases unmatched: 15. This CDR3 comprises 16 residues. CDR1 and CDR2 (germline): SGHRS, YFSETQ. CDR3 residues: CASSSPGGRERGEQFF. CDR3 DNA sequence: TGCGCCAGCAGCTCCCCCGGGGGGCGGGAGCGGGGGGAGCAGTTCTTC. Complete variable domain (other parts from reference TRBV5-1 and TRBJ2-1): KAGVTQTPRYLIKTRGQQVTLSCSPISGHRSVSWYQQTPGQGLQFLFEYFSETQRNKGNFPGRFSGRQFSNSRSEMNVSTLELGDSALYLCASSSPGGRERGEQFFGPGTRLTVL.

The chain uses TRBV5-1 and TRBJ1-1, with 12 positions matching TRBD1. Germline V CDR1 and CDR2: SGHRS, YFSETQ. This CDR3 is 13 amino acids long. Trimming at V came to 4 bases and at J to 10 bases, leaving 5 bases not matched to a gene. As DNA, the CDR3 is TGCGCCAGCAGCCCGGGACAGGGGGCGGGAGCTTTCTTT. It yields the protein CASSPGQGAGAFF. Looking up the rest from reference TRBV5-1 and TRBJ1-1 gives the full variable domain: KAGVTQTPRYLIKTRGQQVTLSCSPISGHRSVSWYQQTPGQGLQFLFEYFSETQRNKGNFPGRFSGRQFSNSRSEMNVSTLELGDSALYLCASSPGQGAGAFFGQGTRLTVV.

The chain carries TRBV19 and TRBJ1-5; TRBD1 matches 7 bases. J was trimmed by 15 bases and V by 0 bases; bases with no gene match: 5. This CDR3 has 12 amino acids. The germline gives CDR1 LNHDA, CDR2 SQIVND (reference sequence). The CDR3 DNA follows: TGTGCCAGTAGTATAGAAAAGGGGGCTCTGCATTTT. As protein: CASSIEKGALHF.

The V call is TRBV27, the J call TRBJ1-5, with 8 bases aligning to TRBD1. Germline loops: CDR1 MNHEY, CDR2 SMNVEV (reference sequence). The CDR3 is 17 amino acids. V was pared by 5 bases and J by 5 bases, with 14 bases of the junction left unmatched. The CDR3 DNA sequence: TGTGCCAGCAGTCCCGCTCACCCCGGACAGGGTTATCAGCCCCAGCATTTT. Its translation: CASSPAHPGQGYQPQHF.

On this clone itself: Sequence at one end of the junction differs from germline and may be a read error. The chain has TRBV30 and TRBJ2-6; 9 positions agree with TRBD1. Germline CDR1 reads GTSNPN; CDR2 reads SVGIG (reference sequence). The CDR3 totals 16 residues. CDR3 DNA: TGTGCCTGGGCTGAACAGGGGGCGCGTGGGGCCAACGGCCTGACTTTC. Translating it yields CAWAEQGARGANGLTF.

The gene calls are TRBV7-2 and TRBJ2-7; unclear D gene. This CDR3 contains 15 residues. Germline CDR1 reads SGHTA; CDR2 reads FQGNSA. The germline V and J ends were trimmed by 5 bases and 5 bases, with 19 bases remaining between them. The CDR3 region has the DNA TGTGCCAGCAGCATAGGAGTGACACCAGGCGACGAGCAGTACTTC. Its protein product is CASSIGVTPGDEQYF.

A word on this clone: Other DNA sequences in the sample encode the same CDR3. This chain links TRBV5-1 with TRBJ1-6, with 7 bases lining up with TRBD1. V was clipped by 0 bases and J by 7 bases; unmatched bases: 4. The CDR3 contains 15 residues. Germline V CDR1 and CDR2: SGHRS, YFSETQ. CDR3 coding DNA: TGCGCCAGCAGCTTGGACAGGGGTGGGAATTCACCCCTCCACTTT. Amino acid sequence: CASSLDRGGNSPLHF.

The rearrangement joins TRBV5-1 to TRBJ2-1, with 9 bases matching TRBD2. The CDR3 consists of 17 residues. In germline, CDR1 is SGHRS, CDR2 YFSETQ. V lost 2 bases, J lost 2 bases, and 8 bases stayed unmatched. The CDR3 coding sequence is TGCGCCAGCAGCTTAGAGACTAGCGGACTTACCTACAATGAGCAGTTCTTC. It yields the protein CASSLETSGLTYNEQFF.

This chain links TRBV6-5 with TRBJ1-1, with a tentative D call TRBD1 (6 bases). Germline V gives CDR1 MNHEY, CDR2 SVGAGI. CDR3 length: 15 residues. The V gene lost 5 bases and the J gene lost 0 bases, with 13 bases spanning the gap. CDR3 amino acids: CASSPLTGLNTEAFF. The CDR3 coding sequence is TGTGCCAGCAGTCCCCTTACAGGGTTGAACACTGAAGCTTTCTTT.

The V and J genes are TRBV11-2 and TRBJ2-2; D uncertain. Trimming left V 5 bases short and J 6 bases short, with 10 bases between. CDR1 SGHAT and CDR2 FQNNGV come from the germline V gene. This CDR3 is 13 amino acids long. The CDR3 bases are TGTGCCAGCAGCCACGCAGTATCCGGGGAGCTGTTTTTT. As protein: CASSHAVSGELFF.

This sequence joins TRBV11-1 and TRBJ2-5; 8 bases fit TRBD2. V lost 4 bases, J lost 0 bases, and 7 bases stayed unmatched. The CDR3 sequence is 16 residues long. Germline CDR1 is SGHAT and CDR2 is FQDESV (reference sequence). This CDR3 reads CASSSPTSADQETQYF. The CDR3 bases are TGTGCCAGCAGCTCCCCGACTAGCGCAGACCAAGAGACCCAGTACTTC.

The J gene is TRBJ2-7, the V gene TRBV7-9; D is possibly TRBD1 (6 bases). CDR3 length: 14 amino acids. The V end lost 3 bases, the J end lost 5 bases, and 14 bases lay between the germline ends. CDR1 SEHNR and CDR2 FQNEAQ come from the germline V gene (reference sequence). CDR3 in amino acids: CASSLEDRFHEQYF. The DNA of the CDR3 is TGTGCCAGCAGCTTGGAAGACAGGTTCCACGAGCAGTACTTC.

The chain links TRBV2 to TRBJ1-5, with D possibly being TRBD1 (6 bases). Germline V CDR1 and CDR2: SNHLY, FYNNEI. The CDR3 totals 17 residues. With 8 bases removed from V and 1 base from J, the gap between germline ends came to 21 bases. The CDR3 DNA reads as TGTGCCAGCCTCGACAGGCGTCCAGCGTCCAGCAATCAGCCCCAGCATTTT. Amino acids: CASLDRRPASSNQPQHF.

The chain couples TRBV2 to TRBJ1-3, with D possibly being TRBD1 (5 bases). The CDR3 sequence is 15 residues long. CDR1 and CDR2 (germline): SNHLY, FYNNEI. V was pared by 8 bases and J by 0 bases, with 14 bases between. The CDR3 nucleotides are TGTGCCAGCGGAGGGACCGCAGGCTCTGGAAACACCATATATTTT. Residues: CASGGTAGSGNTIYF.

V usage is TRBV18 and J usage is TRBJ1-2; 8 bases are shared with TRBD1. The CDR3 is made up of 17 amino acids. Germline V CDR1 and CDR2: KGHSH, LQKENI. The J segment lost 3 bases and the V segment lost 0 bases, leaving 9 bases of the junction unmatched. The CDR3 DNA reads as TGTGCCAGCTCACCACCGGTCAGGACAGGGCAGGACTATGGCTACACCTTC. It yields the protein CASSPPVRTGQDYGYTF.